The T cell receptor (beta chain) described here comes from a study of blood T cell repertoires in COVID-19 (dated by TCRdb to about 2020). Background for the entire study: ImmuneRACE Cohort 3 recovered participants were defined by two consecutive negative NP/OP PCR tests, healthcare professional clearance, or symptom resolution. Samples from collaborators originated in the United States, Italy and Spain and spanned both the acute and convalescent phases of COVID-19. The material from the prospective study consisted of cDNA or gDNA derived from T cells, B-cell-depleted T cells, or PBMCs. The dataset comprised deeply sampled blood TCRbeta repertoires from subjects exposed to, actively infected with, or recovered from COVID-19. The repertoires were released in a freely available public database meant as a resource for research on the immune response to SARS-CoV-2. Samples came from the ongoing ImmuneRACE study (first 160 participants) plus 1,254 subjects from 6 global collaborators. Nearly every sample came with metadata listing a de-identified subject ID, COVID-19 status, age in years and sex. Where available, HLA class I and class II types were taken from metadata supplied by the sample provider and were not determined by assay-based typing.

The research as a whole found: How much clinical and demographic metadata was included differed by source and by participant, and the metadata was provided uncurated.

The immunoSEQ Assay, a bias-controlled multiplex PCR, was used to amplify TCRbeta CDR3 regions from genomic DNA. The source study handled its data this way. The number of nucleated cells in each sample was estimated from the amplification of reference gene primers within the assay. To quantify the absolute abundance of each unique TCRbeta CDR3 rearrangement, sequence reads were collapsed and filtered. Productive Simpson clonality was computed per sample as the square root of Simpson's diversity index over productive rearrangements. In TCRdb, the immuneACCESS table is reduced to in-frame sequences with V and J assigned. These tables do not hold every clone; where another copy was compared, an unresolved V gene accounts for under half, and the others remain unexplained. V and J calls and clone size are those listed in that table; D and trimming were worked out from the DNA. Across this sample there are 250,000 to 350,000 clones, with around nine tenths seen only once. The biggest ten clones account for around 2% of the sample.

Spanning cysteine to phenylalanine, the CDR3 consists of 16 amino acids. Kept here is only the CDR3 DNA, which spans 48 bases and is read in frame from base 1. CDR1 MDHEN and CDR2 SYDVKM were looked up in the germline V gene. The V end gives up 5 bases and the J end 3 bases, leaving 10 bases in the junction not matched to a gene. As concerns this clone: Its antigen is still unknown. Base qualities are missing; no much larger clone stands one base away.

Participants in the prospective study were enrolled through a virtual design, were aged 18 to 89 years, and lived in 24 United States geographic areas. Cohort assignment in the prospective study relied on participant-reported clinical history from a screening survey and a study questionnaire. In the prospective study, whole blood, serum and a nasopharyngeal or oropharyngeal swab were collected from each participant by mobile phlebotomists. Prospective study participants could optionally give additional blood draws and questionnaires over a roughly two-month period. Before DNA extraction, blood samples from the prospective study were shipped at room temperature or frozen.

Sequencing was carried out using PBMCs or T cells enriched from blood (not recorded which). The rearranged segments are TRBV28 and TRBJ2-1; 7 junctional bases match TRBD2. The sequence was obtained from a woman in her sixties or seventies in a cohort exposed to, infected with or recovered from COVID-19 (not recorded which). DNA sequence: TGTGCCAGCAGTCCTCCTAGGAGCGGGGACTACAATGAGCAGTTCTTC. Its product reads: CASSPPRSGDYNEQFF.